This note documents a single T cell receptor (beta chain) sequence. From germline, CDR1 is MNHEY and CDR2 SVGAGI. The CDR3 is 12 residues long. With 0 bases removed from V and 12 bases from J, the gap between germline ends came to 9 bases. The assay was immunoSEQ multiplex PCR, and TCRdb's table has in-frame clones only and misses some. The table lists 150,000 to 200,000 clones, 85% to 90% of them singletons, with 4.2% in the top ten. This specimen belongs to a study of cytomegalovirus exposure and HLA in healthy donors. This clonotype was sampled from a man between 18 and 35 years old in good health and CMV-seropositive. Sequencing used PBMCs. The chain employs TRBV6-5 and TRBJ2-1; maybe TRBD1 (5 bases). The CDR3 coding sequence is TGTGCCAGCAGTTACTCGGGGCGTGTGCAGTTCTTC. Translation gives CASSYSGRVQFF.